The 25 T cell receptor beta chains below come from one sample, sequenced in a study of Ad26.COV2.S vaccination and SARS-CoV-2 variants. Produced via immunoSEQ multiplex PCR; TCRdb's table is partial and in-frame only. The table records 380,000 or so clones, under 90% of them present only once. Treatment noted: 15 to 20 received Ad26.COV2.S at low or high dose, single or two shots; 5 received placebo; per-sample allocation not given. Sampling happened 63 days after the first vaccine or placebo injection. Here the sequenced sample was peripheral blood, taken in a trial of Ad26.COV2.S vaccine versus placebo. The receptors were gathered from a person aged 18 to 65 who received the Ad26.COV2.S COVID-19 vaccine or a placebo.

The gene calls are TRBV12-5 and TRBJ2-7; tentatively, D is TRBD2 (6 bases). The CDR3 length is 18 residues. The V and J ends lost 0 bases and 1 base respectively, with 19 bases between them. Germline CDR1 reads LGHNT; CDR2 reads FRNRAP. CDR3 region: CASGLVKDGEVASYEQYF. DNA of the CDR3: TGTGCTAGTGGTTTGGTAAAGGATGGGGAGGTAGCATCCTACGAGCAGTACTTC.

This sequence joins TRBV6-6 and TRBJ2-7; D may be TRBD1 (6 bases). V lost 5 bases and J 0 bases, leaving 14 bases between the germline ends. CDR3 length: 15 amino acids. CDR1 is MNHNY, CDR2 SVGAGI, per germline (reference sequence). This CDR3 is CASSPTGPSSYEQYF. The CDR3 nucleotides read TGTGCCAGCAGTCCGACAGGCCCCAGCTCCTACGAGCAGTACTTC.

V gene TRBV27 combines with J gene TRBJ2-5; 9 bases agree with TRBD1. V shed 1 base and J 5 bases; nucleotides not matched to a gene: 5. Germline CDR1 reads MNHEY; CDR2 reads SMNVEV (reference sequence). The CDR3 is 15 amino acids. The CDR3: CASSLLGTGFETQYF. The CDR3 nucleotides are TGTGCCAGCAGTTTATTAGGGACAGGGTTTGAGACCCAGTACTTC.

This rearrangement joins TRBV6-5 to TRBJ2-1; 11 bases align to TRBD2. The CDR3 has 14 residues. Germline V gene lookup returns CDR1 MNHEY and CDR2 SVGAGI. Trimming removed 6 bases from V and 10 bases from J; junction bases left unmatched: 8. CDR3 region: CASSLAGGPREQFF. CDR3 sequence (DNA): TGTGCCAGCAGCTTAGCGGGAGGGCCTCGAGAGCAGTTCTTC.

The V gene is TRBV5-5, the J gene TRBJ2-7, with a tentative D call TRBD2 (6 bases). Germline V CDR1 and CDR2: SGHKS, YYEKEE (reference sequence). The CDR3 has 16 amino acids. V was shortened by 4 bases and J by 2 bases, with 19 bases between the two germline ends. CDR3: CASSTRGGTGAYEQYF. The DNA of the CDR3 is TGTGCCAGCAGCACTCGTGGCGGGACTGGCGCCTACGAGCAGTACTTC.

This clone was observed a few times. The rearrangement links TRBV5-6 to TRBJ2-2, with 11 nucleotides matching TRBD1. Germline V gene lookup returns CDR1 SGHDT and CDR2 YYEEEE. V lost 1 base to trimming and J lost 7 bases; unmatched junction nucleotides: 3. The CDR3 spans 15 residues. The CDR3 sequence is CASSLYGTGGGELFF. As DNA, the CDR3 is TGTGCCAGCAGCTTGTATGGGACAGGGGGCGGGGAGCTGTTTTTT.

The rearrangement joins TRBV6-2 or TRBV6-3 to TRBJ2-3; 8 positions match TRBD1. Germline lookup yields CDR1 MNHEY and CDR2 SVGEGT. Trimming at V came to 5 bases and at J to 4 bases, leaving 5 bases not matched to a gene. CDR3 length equals 14 residues. This chain's CDR3 is CASSLGQGADTQYF. As DNA, the CDR3 is TGTGCCAGCAGTCTTGGACAGGGAGCAGATACGCAGTATTTT.

This clone has just a few counts. The rearrangement uses TRBV4-1 and TRBJ2-7, with D possibly matching TRBD2 (6 bases). V lost 0 bases and J lost 0, with 9 bases in between. The CDR3 loop spans 15 amino acids. The germline CDR1 and CDR2 sequences are MGHRA and YSYEKL. CDR3 sequence (DNA): TGCGCCAGCAGCCAAGACCAGACTAGCTCCTACGAGCAGTACTTC. It yields the protein CASSQDQTSSYEQYF.

This CDR3 is CASSSYYEQYF. The DNA for the CDR3 is TGTGCCAGCAGCTCCTATTACGAGCAGTACTTC. The chain combines TRBV5-6 with TRBJ2-7; D remains unclear. The CDR3 has 11 residues. Germline V lookup: CDR1 SGHDT, CDR2 YYEEEE. The V gene lost 3 bases and the J gene lost 4 bases, with 5 bases spanning the gap.

This clone appeared once. The CDR3 DNA is TGTGCCAGCAGCCCCCGTCAGGGACGGTCCCCAGAGACCCAGTACTTC. It yields the protein CASSPRQGRSPETQYF. The V and J genes are TRBV3-1 (or the pseudogene TRBV3-2) and TRBJ2-5; D could derive from TRBD1 or TRBD2 (5 bases each). The CDR3 loop spans 16 amino acids. Germline CDR1 reads LGHDT; CDR2 reads YNNKEL (reference sequence). Trimming took 4 bases from V and 4 from J, leaving 19 bases between them.

The chain recombines TRBV14 with TRBJ2-4; D might be TRBD1 or TRBD2, each matching 7 bases. In germline, CDR1 is SGHDN, CDR2 FVKESK. The CDR3 length is 15 residues. V gave up 4 bases and J gave up 4 bases, with 14 bases separating them. The CDR3 loop is CASSPQGGGKNIQYF. CDR3 bases: TGTGCCAGCAGCCCCCAGGGGGGGGGTAAAAACATTCAGTACTTC.

V gene TRBV11-3 combines with J gene TRBJ1-2, with D possibly being TRBD1 (5 bases). V dropped 4 bases and J dropped 0 bases, with 9 bases sitting between them. From germline, CDR1 is SGHNT and CDR2 YENEEA. The CDR3 consists of 14 residues. Here the CDR3 DNA reads TGTGCCAGCAGCTGGGGCGAGACTAACTATGGCTACACCTTC. Translating it yields CASSWGETNYGYTF.

J is TRBJ1-2 and V is TRBV15, with D perhaps TRBD1 (5 bases). CDR3 length equals 13 residues. The germline gives CDR1 LNHNV, CDR2 YYDKDF (reference sequence). The V and J ends lost 3 bases and 5 bases respectively, with 10 bases between them. The CDR3 sequence: CATSSWGRYGYTF. CDR3 nucleotide sequence: TGTGCCACCAGCAGTTGGGGCAGGTATGGCTACACCTTC.

This chain uses TRBV5-4 with TRBJ2-2; D is possibly TRBD1 or TRBD2 (5 bases each). Germline V gene sequence: CDR1 SGHNT, CDR2 YYREEE (reference sequence). With 2 bases removed from V and 5 bases from J, the gap between germline ends came to 10 bases. CDR3 length: 14 amino acids. The CDR3 DNA is TGTGCCAGCAGCTTACCGGGGCGGACCGGGGAGCTGTTTTTT. Its translation is CASSLPGRTGELFF.

This clone was seen only once. The V call is TRBV29-1, the J call TRBJ2-1, with 8 bases identical to TRBD1. CDR3 size: 14 residues. Germline V gives CDR1 SQVTM, CDR2 ANQGSEA. The V segment lost 6 bases and the J segment 9 bases; nucleotides outside the gene matches: 13. The CDR3 region is CSVDSGTGVGEQFF. The CDR3 DNA is TGCAGCGTGGACTCCGGGACAGGTGTTGGTGAGCAGTTCTTC.

The J gene is TRBJ2-2, the V gene TRBV30; 10 bases fit TRBD1. The CDR3 has 15 residues. CDR1 and CDR2 (germline): GTSNPN, SVGIG (reference sequence). V gave up 2 bases and J gave up 4 bases; unmatched junction bases: 4. The CDR3 sequence: CAWSSGTGATGELFF. The CDR3 region has the DNA TGTGCCTGGAGTTCCGGGACAGGGGCCACCGGGGAGCTGTTTTTT.

The chain links TRBV19 to TRBJ2-1; TRBD1 or TRBD2 may be the D gene (5 bases each). The CDR3 spans 13 residues. The germline CDR1 and CDR2 sequences are LNHDA and SQIVND (reference sequence). Trimming pared 7 bases from V and 9 bases from J, leaving 16 bases between. The CDR3 sequence is CASTGRNSGEQFF. CDR3 in DNA: TGTGCCAGTACGGGGCGCAACTCGGGTGAGCAGTTCTTC.

V and J are TRBV24-1 and TRBJ1-2; 9 bases are a match to TRBD1. V lost 4 bases to trimming and J lost 7 bases; unmatched junction nucleotides: 9. The CDR3 has 15 residues. Germline-derived CDR1 and CDR2 are KGHDR and SFDVKD. DNA for the CDR3: TGTGCCACCAGTGAGCACGGACAGGGGTGGGCTGGCTACACCTTC. This sequence encodes CATSEHGQGWAGYTF.

This clone occurred a few times. The chain combines TRBV5-4 with TRBJ1-1; unclear D gene. The length of the CDR3 is 14 residues. V dropped 1 base and J dropped 4 bases, with 11 bases sitting between them. CDR1 is SGHNT, CDR2 YYREEE, per germline (reference sequence). This chain's CDR3 is CASSLPGFGTEAFF. DNA for the CDR3: TGTGCCAGCAGCTTGCCGGGGTTCGGCACTGAAGCTTTCTTT.

The chain combines TRBV5-1 with TRBJ2-7, with unresolved D. The CDR3 has 12 amino acids. CDR1 and CDR2 from the germline V gene are SGHRS and YFSETQ. Trimming pared 4 bases from V and 4 bases from J, leaving 9 bases between. The CDR3 DNA sequence: TGCGCCAGCAGCCAGACGGGTTACGAGCAGTACTTC. As protein: CASSQTGYEQYF. Using reference TRBV5-1 and TRBJ2-7 for the parts outside the CDR3, the full variable domain is KAGVTQTPRYLIKTRGQQVTLSCSPISGHRSVSWYQQTPGQGLQFLFEYFSETQRNKGNFPGRFSGRQFSNSRSEMNVSTLELGDSALYLCASSQTGYEQYFGPGTRLTVT.

The gene calls are TRBV12-3 or TRBV12-4 and TRBJ1-1; D unclear. V lost 6 bases, J lost 5 bases, and 13 bases lay in between. The CDR3 is 13 amino acids. CDR3 residues: CASSQAVETEAFF. CDR3 nucleotides: TGTGCCAGCAGCCAAGCCGTGGAGACTGAAGCTTTCTTT.

V is TRBV27 and J is TRBJ2-2, with TRBD2 identical over 7 bases. There are 14 residues in the CDR3. Per the germline V gene, CDR1 is MNHEY and CDR2 is SMNVEV (reference sequence). V lost 7 bases, J lost 5 bases, and 7 bases stayed unmatched. CDR3 region: CASMGLLQTGELFF. The CDR3 nucleotides are TGTGCCAGCATGGGACTACTCCAGACCGGGGAGCTGTTTTTT.

V usage is TRBV7-9 and J usage is TRBJ1-6; D is unresolved. CDR1 and CDR2 from the germline V gene are SEHNR and FQNEAQ (reference sequence). Trimming cost V 1 base and J 0 bases, with 10 bases left between them. There are 17 residues in the CDR3. This chain's CDR3 is CASSLVRASSYNSPLHF. The DNA of the CDR3 is TGTGCCAGCAGCTTAGTAAGGGCCAGCTCCTATAATTCACCCCTCCACTTT.

The chain has TRBV5-6 and TRBJ1-2; maybe TRBD1 (5 bases). V lost 1 base and J lost 4, with 8 bases in between. CDR1 is SGHDT, CDR2 YYEEEE, per germline. The CDR3 loop spans 13 amino acids. CDR3 in amino acids: CASSLPGGYGYTF. The CDR3 DNA reads as TGTGCCAGCAGCTTGCCCGGGGGCTATGGCTACACCTTC.

This clone was recorded a few times. The rearrangement uses TRBV7-2 and TRBJ2-1; perhaps TRBD2 as D (5 bases). V lost 1 base, J lost 4 bases, and 5 bases lay in between. Germline loops: CDR1 SGHTA, CDR2 FQGNSA. The CDR3 runs 13 residues. CDR3 protein: CASSLGEYNEQFF. CDR3 DNA sequence: TGTGCCAGCAGCTTAGGGGAGTACAATGAGCAGTTCTTC.